This TCR beta chain appears in the sequencing data of a study of human T cells and chemical hapten exposure. Study at large: Small pooled library volume differences chiefly drove per-sample TCR yield variation. Study conclusions and caveats: TCRs at a frequency above 1 in 1000 stayed unchanged with DPC sensitization.

Germline V lookup: CDR1 MNHEY, CDR2 SVGAGI. The CDR3 is 15 amino acids. The V end lost 6 bases, the J end lost 2 bases, and 14 bases lay between the germline ends. Indicated time point: patch test 2, 6 weeks after DPC sensitization. Indicated treatment: therapeutic diphenylcyclopropenone sensitization with weekly scalp DPC. The sample holds a few counts of this clonotype. Its antigen is as yet unknown. Individual cDNA molecules each carried unique molecular identifiers attached by the library. MiXCR was run by TCRdb on the RACE reads, yielding one entry per CDR3 protein. This sample yields roughly 92,000 distinct CDR3 sequences, of which roughly 11% are seen a single time; 2.5% to 3.5% belongs to the top ten.

The sequencing here drew on whole blood, taken in connection with sensitization to the hapten diphenylcyclopropenone (DPC). The chain links TRBV6-5 to TRBJ1-5, with a possible D match to TRBD1 (5 bases). The sequence came from a middle-aged woman with alopecia areata. Some clones in this sample may be carry-over from other donors' samples. This CDR3 is CASRVGGLGNQPQHF. CDR3 coding DNA: TGTGCCAGCAGGGTTGGGGGATTGGGCAATCAGCCCCAGCATTTT.